These T cell receptor beta chains were read from a single sample in a study of blood T cell repertoires in COVID-19. Produced via immunoSEQ multiplex PCR; TCRdb's table is partial and in-frame only. This sample yields roughly 100,000 clones, of which roughly 85% are seen a single time; around 4.1% belongs to the top ten. Sequencing input: peripheral blood. The source is a man in his fifties or sixties with acute or convalescent COVID-19. The CDR3 runs from the conserved cysteine through the conserved F or W. The D gene is left open where the match is weak. Rows may omit the clone size; those that give it use once, few, many or a size class.

NA TRBJ1-2 TRBV19 NA CASSISAGADYGYTF TGTGCCAGTAGTATATCCGCGGGGGCAGACTATGGCTACACCTTC
TRBD1 TRBJ1-1 TRBV29-1 NA CSGGTAPSSFTEAFF TGCAGCGGTGGGACAGCCCCCAGTAGCTTTACTGAAGCTTTCTTT
TRBD2 TRBJ2-7 TRBV5-1 NA CASRAGGAGDLEQYF TGCGCCAGCAGAGCCGGAGGGGCGGGGGATTTGGAGCAGTACTTC
TRBD1 TRBJ1-1 TRBV28 NA CASSQGDMNTEAFF TGTGCCAGCAGCCAGGGGGATATGAACACTGAAGCTTTCTTT
NA TRBJ1-5 TRBV3-1/TRBV3-2 few CASSQDGGMGDQPQHF TGTGCCAGCAGCCAAGATGGGGGGATGGGGGACCAGCCCCAGCATTTT
NA TRBJ2-2 TRBV24-1 NA CATSDWGANTGELFF TGTGCCACCAGTGATTGGGGAGCGAACACCGGGGAGCTGTTTTTT
TRBD1 TRBJ1-2 TRBV5-6 NA CASSNRGHGYTF TGTGCCAGCAGCAACAGGGGGCATGGCTACACCTTC
NA TRBJ1-3 TRBV28 NA CASSWRSYSNSGNTIYF TGTGCCAGCAGTTGGAGGAGCTATTCAAATTCTGGAAACACCATATATTTT
TRBD1 TRBJ1-5 TRBV18 NA CASSDDRENQPQHF TGTGCCAGCTCAGACGACAGGGAAAATCAGCCCCAGCATTTT
TRBD2 TRBJ2-1 TRBV7-2 NA CASSAQLAGVDEQFF TGTGCCAGCAGCGCCCAACTAGCGGGAGTGGATGAGCAGTTCTTC
NA TRBJ2-7 TRBV6-5 NA CASSPGDTYEQYF TGTGCCAGCAGTCCCGGGGATACCTACGAGCAGTACTTC
NA TRBJ2-2 TRBV4-1 NA CASSQAGGRTTGELFF TGCGCCAGCAGCCAAGCGGGGGGCCGAACAACCGGGGAGCTGTTTTTT
TRBD2 TRBJ2-7 TRBV5-1 NA CASSPGTSGGTSYEQYF TGCGCCAGCAGCCCAGGGACTAGCGGGGGGACCTCCTACGAGCAGTACTTC
NA TRBJ2-2 TRBV7-8 NA CASSYSRTGELFF TGTGCCAGCAGCTATTCCAGGACCGGGGAGCTGTTTTTT
NA TRBJ1-2 TRBV20-1 NA CSASAGAVGYGYTF TGCAGTGCTAGTGCGGGAGCGGTCGGCTATGGCTACACCTTC
TRBD1 TRBJ1-1 TRBV11-3 NA CASSRTGDTEAFF TGTGCCAGCAGCCGAACAGGGGACACTGAAGCTTTCTTT
TRBD2 TRBJ2-5 TRBV3-1/TRBV3-2 few CASSGGRGPLSAETQYF TGTGCCAGCAGCGGAGGGAGGGGACCCTTATCGGCAGAGACCCAGTACTTC
TRBD2 TRBJ2-7 TRBV6-2/TRBV6-3 NA CASSYFSSGIGAYEQYF TGTGCCAGCAGTTATTTCTCTAGCGGGATTGGTGCCTACGAGCAGTACTTC
NA TRBJ1-1 TRBV24-1 NA CATSDRGNTEAFF TGTGCCACCAGTGATAGGGGTAACACTGAAGCTTTCTTT
NA TRBJ1-5 TRBV21-1 NA CARGQANQPQHF TGTGCCAGGGGACAGGCGAATCAGCCCCAGCATTTT
TRBD2 TRBJ2-7 TRBV28 NA CASRGGTSGNYEQYF TGTGCCAGCAGAGGGGGGACTAGCGGGAACTACGAGCAGTACTTC
NA TRBJ2-3 TRBV5-4 NA CASTRRGTTQRDTQYF TGTGCCAGCACCCGGCGGGGCACCACCCAGAGGGATACGCAGTATTTT
TRBD1 TRBJ1-2 TRBV5-1 NA CASSSPGQGLGYTF TGCGCCAGCAGCTCCCCGGGACAGGGTCTCGGCTACACCTTC
TRBD2 TRBJ2-3 TRBV5-1 NA CASILAGEGDTQYF TGCGCCAGCATTCTAGCGGGAGAAGGTGATACGCAGTATTTT
NA TRBJ1-2 TRBV12-3/TRBV12-4 NA CASSRQPNYGYTF TGTGCCAGCAGTCGACAGCCTAACTATGGCTACACCTTC
TRBD2 TRBJ2-3 TRBV3-1/TRBV3-2 NA CASSHGGLAGGPTQYF TGTGCCAGCAGCCATGGGGGACTAGCGGGAGGTCCTACGCAGTATTTT
TRBD1 TRBJ1-3 TRBV6-5 NA CASSYASTGNGNTIYF TGTGCCAGCAGTTACGCCTCGACAGGGAATGGAAACACCATATATTTT
TRBD1 TRBJ1-4 TRBV6-5 NA CASSSSEDRGGEKLFF TGTGCCAGCAGTTCCTCCGAGGACAGGGGTGGTGAAAAACTGTTTTTT
TRBD1 TRBJ1-1 TRBV5-6 NA CASRRGQGARTEAFF TGTGCCAGCAGGAGAGGACAGGGGGCGCGGACTGAAGCTTTCTTT
NA TRBJ1-5 TRBV19 few CASSIFQGNQPQHF TGTGCCAGTAGTATTTTCCAGGGCAATCAGCCCCAGCATTTT
TRBD1 TRBJ2-7 TRBV5-5 NA CASSVGQGPEQYF TGTGCCAGCAGCGTAGGACAGGGCCCCGAGCAGTACTTC
NA TRBJ1-4 TRBV2 NA CASSASDMRDEKLFF TGTGCCAGCAGCGCATCCGACATGAGGGATGAAAAACTGTTTTTT
TRBD1 TRBJ1-6 TRBV27 NA CASSSDRGNSPLHF TGTGCCAGCAGTTCCGACAGGGGGAATTCACCCCTCCACTTT
TRBD2 TRBJ2-7 TRBV7-9 NA CASSRTSSSYEQYF TGTGCCAGCAGCCGGACTAGTAGCTCCTACGAGCAGTACTTC
TRBD1 TRBJ2-7 TRBV14 NA CASSQTGQGTYEQYF TGTGCCAGCAGCCAAACGGGACAGGGTACCTACGAGCAGTACTTC
NA TRBJ1-5 TRBV6-5 NA CASTLPDSNQPQHF TGTGCCAGCACCCTACCCGATAGCAATCAGCCCCAGCATTTT
NA TRBJ2-1 TRBV10-1 NA CASSEGGPEYNEQFF TGCGCCAGCAGTGAGGGCGGCCCGGAATACAATGAGCAGTTCTTC
NA TRBJ2-5 TRBV7-7 NA CASSSDYVQETQYF TGTGCTAGCAGCTCAGACTACGTCCAAGAGACCCAGTACTTC
TRBD1 TRBJ1-1 TRBV5-1 NA CASSLDRTGEKMNTEAFF TGCGCCAGCAGTTTGGACAGGACAGGAGAGAAAATGAACACTGAAGCTTTCTTT
NA TRBJ2-7 TRBV28 NA CASSYQGYEQYF TGTGCCAGCAGTTATCAGGGTTACGAGCAGTACTTC
NA TRBJ1-4 TRBV28 NA CASSVPARHEKLFF TGTGCCAGCAGTGTACCGGCTAGGCATGAAAAACTGTTTTTT
TRBD1 TRBJ2-7 TRBV7-3 few CASTSGTGNEQYF TGTGCCAGTACCTCCGGGACAGGGAACGAGCAGTACTTC
NA TRBJ1-1 TRBV5-6 NA CASSSGMLTEAFF TGTGCCAGCAGCAGCGGGATGTTGACTGAAGCTTTCTTT
TRBD1 TRBJ1-6 TRBV30 NA CAWSEQGYNSPLHF TGTGCCTGGAGTGAACAGGGGTATAATTCACCCCTCCACTTT
NA TRBJ2-7 TRBV5-6 NA CASSFQTPGEQYF TGTGCCAGCAGCTTCCAAACACCGGGTGAGCAGTACTTC
NA TRBJ1-2 TRBV7-9 NA CASSPRARGYGYTF TGTGCCAGCAGCCCACGGGCGAGGGGGTATGGCTACACCTTC
TRBD1 TRBJ2-1 TRBV27 NA CASSRDRGYNEQFF TGTGCCAGCAGTAGGGACAGGGGCTACAATGAGCAGTTCTTC
TRBD1 TRBJ1-2 TRBV6-2/TRBV6-3 NA CASSSIQSGGYGYTF TGTGCCAGCAGTTCAATCCAATCAGGGGGCTATGGCTACACCTTC
NA TRBJ1-1 TRBV7-2 NA CASSTRQAMNTEAFF TGTGCCAGCAGCACAAGACAGGCCATGAACACTGAAGCTTTCTTT
TRBD1 TRBJ1-2 TRBV7-3 NA CASSRDRGSYGYTF TGTGCCAGCAGCCGGGACAGGGGATCCTATGGCTACACCTTC